This passage covers 5 T cell receptor beta chains from one sample sequenced in a study of PD-1 blockade in classical Hodgkin lymphoma. Profiled with immunoSEQ multiplex PCR; TCRdb holds only in-frame clones, not every one. The table has tens of thousands of clones, around 87% seen once; the top ten hold more than 0.35%. Time point specified: cycle 4 day 1 (C4D1), after 6 weeks of nivolumab. All patients relapsed after autologous stem cell transplantation, and brentuximab vedotin exposure varied. Magnetic negative selection purified CD4+ T cells from thawed PBMCs. Sequencing used CD4+ T cells from blood, obtained before the fourth cycle of nivolumab. These receptors all come from a human donor with classical Hodgkin lymphoma.

This chain joins TRBV2 and TRBJ2-7, with TRBD1 as a possible D gene (6 bases). The CDR3 covers 13 residues. The ends were cut back, 2 bases at V and 6 bases at J, with 11 bases in the middle. Looked up from germline, CDR1 is SNHLY and CDR2 is FYNNEI. This chain's CDR3 is CASSESRDTEQYF. CDR3 sequence (DNA): TGTGCCAGCAGTGAATCCCGGGACACCGAGCAGTACTTC.

The gene calls are TRBV6-1 and TRBJ2-7, with 9 positions matching TRBD1. Germline V gene sequence: CDR1 MNHNS, CDR2 SASEGT. Trimming cost V 5 bases and J 4 bases; bases outside gene matches: 9. This CDR3 is 15 amino acids long. The CDR3 sequence is CASSPTPGTGYEQYF. For the CDR3, the DNA is TGTGCCAGCAGTCCCACCCCCGGGACAGGGTACGAGCAGTACTTC.

The chain couples TRBV5-1 to TRBJ2-5, with a tentative D call TRBD1 (5 bases). V gave up 5 bases and J gave up 1 base, with 21 bases separating them. Germline V gives CDR1 SGHRS, CDR2 YFSETQ. CDR3 length: 17 residues. CDR3 region: CASRFGYPLDSQETQYF. The CDR3 DNA reads TGCGCCAGCAGATTTGGATACCCGTTAGACAGCCAAGAGACCCAGTACTTC.

The chain uses TRBV7-9 and TRBJ2-1; D not resolved. Germline V gene sequence: CDR1 SEHNR, CDR2 FQNEAQ (reference sequence). V shed 7 bases and J shed 2 bases, with 12 bases lying between them. The CDR3 consists of 14 residues. The CDR3 region has the DNA TGTGCCAGCAACTTCCCAGACACCTACAATGAGCAGTTCTTC. Translated, it gives CASNFPDTYNEQFF.

This clone was seen only once. The chain joins TRBV28 to TRBJ1-2, with a weak D call TRBD1 (6 bases). Germline V gene sequence: CDR1 MDHEN, CDR2 SYDVKM. V lost 7 bases and J lost 4, with 16 bases in between. The CDR3 is 14 amino acids. In DNA, the CDR3 is TGTGCCAGCACCCAAGGGGGGCCGTTCTATGGCTACACCTTC. Its protein product is CASTQGGPFYGYTF.